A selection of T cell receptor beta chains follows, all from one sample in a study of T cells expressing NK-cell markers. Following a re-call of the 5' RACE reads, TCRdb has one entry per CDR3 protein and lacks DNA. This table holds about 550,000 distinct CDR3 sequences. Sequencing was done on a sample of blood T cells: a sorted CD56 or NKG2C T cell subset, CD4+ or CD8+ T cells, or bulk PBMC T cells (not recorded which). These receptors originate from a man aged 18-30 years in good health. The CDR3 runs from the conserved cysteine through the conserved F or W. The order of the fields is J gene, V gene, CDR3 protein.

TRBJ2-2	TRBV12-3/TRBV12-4	CATKRQGEDTGELFF
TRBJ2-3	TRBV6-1	CASSTGQAGNTQYF
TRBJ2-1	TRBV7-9	CATPNTPRAGDGVEQFF
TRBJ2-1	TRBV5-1	CASSQLSPGSYNEQFF
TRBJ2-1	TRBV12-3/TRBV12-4	CASKREVAYNEQFF
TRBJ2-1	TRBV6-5	CASSSRDPVADEQFF
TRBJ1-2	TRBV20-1	CSARDLVGDNYGYTF
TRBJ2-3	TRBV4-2	CASSQVSPQADTQYF
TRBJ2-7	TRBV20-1	CSARDHRTGGHEQYF
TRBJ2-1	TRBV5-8	CASNNLAGVYNEQFF
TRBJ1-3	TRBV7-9	CASSGPADGNSGNTIYF
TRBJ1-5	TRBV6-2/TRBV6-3	CASSYGGGGAQPQHF
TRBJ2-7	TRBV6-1	CASYPAGGNEQYF
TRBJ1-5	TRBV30	CAWNEHSNQPQHF
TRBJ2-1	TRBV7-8	CASSRRLAGKNEQFF